This entry features one T cell receptor (beta chain) sequence. TCRdb called the 5' RACE reads again in MiXCR, with one record for every CDR3 protein. The sample lists 18,000 or so distinct CDR3 sequences, roughly a fifth occurring once. The sample is drawn from a study of HIV-infected patients and healthy controls. Germline CDR1 SQVTM, CDR2 ANQGSEA. The CDR3 extends over 12 amino acids. J gave up 11 bases and V 5 bases, and 8 bases lay outside the gene matches. This TCR derives from a human donor in good health. Material for sequencing was CD8+ T cells from blood. The J gene is TRBJ2-2, the V gene TRBV29-1, with TRBD2 matching 7 bases. As DNA, the CDR3 is TGCAGCGTTAGCGGGGCGCCTAGCGAGCTGTTTTTT. Translation gives CSVSGAPSELFF.